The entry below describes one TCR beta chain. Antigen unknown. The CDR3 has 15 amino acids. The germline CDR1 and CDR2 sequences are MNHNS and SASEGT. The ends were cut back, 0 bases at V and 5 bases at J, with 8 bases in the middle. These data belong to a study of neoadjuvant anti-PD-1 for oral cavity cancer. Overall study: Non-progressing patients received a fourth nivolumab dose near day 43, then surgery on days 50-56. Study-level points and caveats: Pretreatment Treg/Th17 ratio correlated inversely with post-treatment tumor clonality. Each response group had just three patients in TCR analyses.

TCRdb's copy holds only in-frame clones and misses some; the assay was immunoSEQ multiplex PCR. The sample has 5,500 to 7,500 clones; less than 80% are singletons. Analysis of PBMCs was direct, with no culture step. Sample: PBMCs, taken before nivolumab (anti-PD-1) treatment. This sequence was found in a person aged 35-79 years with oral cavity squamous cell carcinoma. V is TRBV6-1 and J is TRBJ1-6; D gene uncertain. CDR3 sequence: CASSEADGNNSPLHF. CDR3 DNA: TGTGCCAGCAGTGAAGCGGACGGAAATAATTCACCCCTCCACTTT.